The clone carrying this T cell receptor beta chain showed up just a few times. The sample comes from a study of blood T cells in healthy people across ages. Isolating PBMCs gave at least 6 million of these cells per sample. A second PCR, run for roughly 6 to 11 cycles, used a sample-barcoded 5' primer plus a J-beta primer mix. One entry per CDR3 protein, called by TCRdb with MiXCR from the 5' RACE reads. The sample records approximately 770,000 distinct CDR3 sequences, roughly 60% being singletons. V was pared by 4 bases and J by 6 bases, with 12 bases between. The germline gives CDR1 LGHNA, CDR2 YNFKEQ. The CDR3 runs 13 residues.

This receptor was taken from a man aged 25-40 years in good health. The rearrangement uses TRBV4-2 and TRBJ1-2; D is undetermined. Sequences were obtained from blood. CDR3: CASSLGRSDGYTF. CDR3 DNA sequence: TGTGCCAGCAGCCTTGGACGCTCCGATGGCTACACCTTC.